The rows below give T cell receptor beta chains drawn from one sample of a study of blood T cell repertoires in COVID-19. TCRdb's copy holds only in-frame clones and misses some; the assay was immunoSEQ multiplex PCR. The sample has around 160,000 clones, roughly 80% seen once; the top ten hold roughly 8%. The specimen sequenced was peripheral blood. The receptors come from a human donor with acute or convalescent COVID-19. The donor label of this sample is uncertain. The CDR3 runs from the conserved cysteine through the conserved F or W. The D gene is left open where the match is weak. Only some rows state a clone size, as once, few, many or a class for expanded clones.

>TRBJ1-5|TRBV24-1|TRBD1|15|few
TGTGCCACCAGTACAGGGGAGGTCGGCAATCAGCCCCAGCATTTT
CATSTGEVGNQPQHF
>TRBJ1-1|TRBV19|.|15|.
TGTGCCAGTAGTATAGCGGGCGGGTCGAACACTGAAGCTTTCTTT
CASSIAGGSNTEAFF
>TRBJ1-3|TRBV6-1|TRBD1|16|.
TGTGCCAGCAGTGAACCGGGACAGGGCTCCGGAAACACCATATATTTT
CASSEPGQGSGNTIYF
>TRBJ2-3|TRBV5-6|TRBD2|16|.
TGTGCCAGCAGCTTGACTAGCGGGGGGGCTCAAGATACGCAGTATTTT
CASSLTSGGAQDTQYF
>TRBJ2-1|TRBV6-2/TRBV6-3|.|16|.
TGTGCCAGCAGCCCTACGGGTCCACCTTCCTACAATGAGCAGTTCTTC
CASSPTGPPSYNEQFF
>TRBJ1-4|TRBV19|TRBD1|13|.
TGTGCCTCCGAGACTGACAGGGGGAAGAAACTGTTTTTT
CASETDRGKKLFF
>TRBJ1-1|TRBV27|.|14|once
TGTGCCAGCAGTCCCACAGGGAAGAGGACTGAAGCTTTCTTT
CASSPTGKRTEAFF
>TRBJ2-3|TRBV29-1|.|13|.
TGCAGCGTTGACGGGGGGCCCACAGATACGCAGTATTTT
CSVDGGPTDTQYF
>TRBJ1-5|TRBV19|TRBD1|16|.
TGTGCCAGTAGTATGTGGGGCAGGGGGTTTGGACAGCCCCAGCATTTT
CASSMWGRGFGQPQHF
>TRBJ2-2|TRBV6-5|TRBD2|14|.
TGTGCCAGCAGCCGGGGGGGGAACACCGGGGAGCTGTTTTTT
CASSRGGNTGELFF
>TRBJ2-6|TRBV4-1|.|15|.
TGCGCCAGCAGCCTTGCGAGCTCTGGGGCCAACGTCCTGACTTTC
CASSLASSGANVLTF
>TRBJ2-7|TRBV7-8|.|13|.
TGTGCCAGCAGCCCTTCGACAGTTTTTGAGCAGTACTTC
CASSPSTVFEQYF
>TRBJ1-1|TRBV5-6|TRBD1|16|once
TGTGCCAGCAGCTTGGCGACCACAGGGGGCTTCACTGAAGCTTTCTTT
CASSLATTGGFTEAFF
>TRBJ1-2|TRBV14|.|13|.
TGTGCCAGCAGCCTCGGGTTCGCCTATGGCTACACCTTC
CASSLGFAYGYTF
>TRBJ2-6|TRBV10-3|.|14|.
TGTGCCATCAGGTCGTTCTCTGGGGCCAACGTCCTGACTTTC
CAIRSFSGANVLTF
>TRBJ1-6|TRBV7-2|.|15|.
TGTGCCAGCAGCTTTTTCGGTAATGCAAATTCACCCCTCCACTTT
CASSFFGNANSPLHF
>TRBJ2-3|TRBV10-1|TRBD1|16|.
TGCGCCAGCAGTTCGGGACAGGGAATGAGCACAGATACGCAGTATTTT
CASSSGQGMSTDTQYF
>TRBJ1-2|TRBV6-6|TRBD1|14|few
TGTGCCAGCACCGGGAGACAGGGGAACTATGGCTACACCTTC
CASTGRQGNYGYTF
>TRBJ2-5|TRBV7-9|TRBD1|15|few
TGTGCCAGCAGCGAGGGACAGGGGAATTGGGAGACCCAGTACTTC
CASSEGQGNWETQYF
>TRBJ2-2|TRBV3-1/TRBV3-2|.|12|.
TGTGCCAGCAGCCATCCCGCCGGGGAGCTGTTTTTT
CASSHPAGELFF
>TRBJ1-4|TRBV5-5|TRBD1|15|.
TGTGCCAGCAGCTTGACAGGGGCCCGAGGTGAAAAACTGTTTTTT
CASSLTGARGEKLFF
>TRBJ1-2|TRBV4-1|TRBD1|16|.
TGCGCCAGCAGCCAAGTTCCGGGACAGGGGTTCTATGGCTACACCTTC
CASSQVPGQGFYGYTF
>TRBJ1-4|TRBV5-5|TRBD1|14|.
TGTGCCAGCAGGACAGGGGTTCCCAATGAAAAACTGTTTTTT
CASRTGVPNEKLFF
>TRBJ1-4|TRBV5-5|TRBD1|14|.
TGTGCCAGCAGCTTGGCAGGGGGAGGTGAAAAACTGTTTTTT
CASSLAGGGEKLFF
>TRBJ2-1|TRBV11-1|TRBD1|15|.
TGTGCCAGCAGCTTAGGGGGACAGAGATACAATGAGCAGTTCTTC
CASSLGGQRYNEQFF
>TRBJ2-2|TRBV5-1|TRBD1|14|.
TGCGCCAGCAGCGCCGGGACAGGGACCGGGGAGCTGTTTTTT
CASSAGTGTGELFF
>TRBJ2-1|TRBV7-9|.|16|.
TGTGCCAGCAGCTTAGCGGCAGCGGGCCGAGGCAATGAGCAGTTCTTC
CASSLAAAGRGNEQFF
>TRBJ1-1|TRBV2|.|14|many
TGTGCCAGCAGTGACCACTCCAGCGGGACTGAAGCTTTCTTT
CASSDHSSGTEAFF
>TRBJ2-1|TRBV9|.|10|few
TGTGCCTCTGGAGGAAATGAGCAGTTCTTC
CASGGNEQFF
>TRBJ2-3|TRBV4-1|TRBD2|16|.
TGCGCCAGCAGCTACACTAGCGGGGGGTCCGCAGATACGCAGTATTTT
CASSYTSGGSADTQYF
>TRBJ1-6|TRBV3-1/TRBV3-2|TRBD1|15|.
TGTGCCAGCAGCCAAGGTCCGGGACAGAATTCACCCCTCCACTTT
CASSQGPGQNSPLHF
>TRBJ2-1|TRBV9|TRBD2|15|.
TGTGCCAGCAGCCCCCTAGCGGGGAGCTACAATGAGCAGTTCTTC
CASSPLAGSYNEQFF
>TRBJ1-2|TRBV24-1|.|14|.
TGTGCCACCAGTGATCAGGGTTTAAACTATGGCTACACCTTC
CATSDQGLNYGYTF
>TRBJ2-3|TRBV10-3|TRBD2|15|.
TGTGCCATCAGCGCCGGGACTAGCGGGGCAGATACGCAGTATTTT
CAISAGTSGADTQYF
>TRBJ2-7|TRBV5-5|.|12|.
TGTGCCAGCAGTTGGGACAACTACGAGCAGTACTTC
CASSWDNYEQYF
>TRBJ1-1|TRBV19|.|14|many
TGTGCCAGTACTCTTGGGGAGGGGAACACTGAAGCTTTCTTT
CASTLGEGNTEAFF
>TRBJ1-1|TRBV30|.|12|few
TGTGCCTGGAACAACCTGAACACTGAAGCTTTCTTT
CAWNNLNTEAFF
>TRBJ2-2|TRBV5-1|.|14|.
TGCGCCAGCCGCTCCGACAGTTACACCGGGGAGCTGTTTTTT
CASRSDSYTGELFF
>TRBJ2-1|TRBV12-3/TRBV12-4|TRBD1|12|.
TGTGCCAGCGACAGGGTACCCAATGAGCAGTTCTTC
CASDRVPNEQFF
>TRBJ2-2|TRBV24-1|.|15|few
TGTGCCACCAGTGATCACAGGGTATACACCGGGGAGCTGTTTTTT
CATSDHRVYTGELFF
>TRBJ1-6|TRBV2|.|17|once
TGTGCCAGCAGTGAACTCTTCCCCAGGGCGGCTAATTCACCCCTCCACTTT
CASSELFPRAANSPLHF
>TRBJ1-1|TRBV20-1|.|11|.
TGCAGTGCCTCCCCGGTCACTGAAGCTTTCTTT
CSASPVTEAFF
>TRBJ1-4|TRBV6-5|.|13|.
TGTGCCAGCAGTCCGGGACAAATTGAAAAACTGTTTTTT
CASSPGQIEKLFF
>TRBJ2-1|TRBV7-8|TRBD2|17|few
TGTGCCAGCAGCTCTTGGACTAGCGGGGGCCCCCGTGATGAGCAGTTCTTC
CASSSWTSGGPRDEQFF
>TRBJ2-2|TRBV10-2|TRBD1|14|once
TGCGCCAGGGGGGACAGGGAGGACACCGGGGAGCTGTTTTTT
CARGDREDTGELFF
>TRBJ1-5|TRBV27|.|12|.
TGTACACGAACCCCATTCAATCAGCCCCAGCATTTT
CTRTPFNQPQHF
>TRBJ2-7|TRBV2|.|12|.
TGTGCCAGCAAGGCGACTTACTACGAGCAGTACTTC
CASKATYYEQYF
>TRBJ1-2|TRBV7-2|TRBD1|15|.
TGTGCCAGCAGCATCGGAACCGGGACAGGGGATGGCTACACCTTC
CASSIGTGTGDGYTF
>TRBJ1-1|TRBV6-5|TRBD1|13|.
TGTGCCAGCAGCCCAGGGACAGCCAGTGAAGCTTTCTTT
CASSPGTASEAFF
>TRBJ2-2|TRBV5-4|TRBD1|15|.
TGTGCCAGCAGCCCGGGACAGAGGTGGACCGGGGAGCTGTTTTTT
CASSPGQRWTGELFF
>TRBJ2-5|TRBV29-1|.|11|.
TGCAGCTACAGATTACAAGAGACCCAGTACTTC
CSYRLQETQYF
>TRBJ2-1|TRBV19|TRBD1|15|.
TGTGCCAGTAGTATAGGAGGGGGCGTATCGAATGAGCAGTTCTTC
CASSIGGGVSNEQFF
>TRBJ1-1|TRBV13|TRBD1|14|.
TGTGCCAGCAGCTTTGACAGGGGGCAAACTGAAGCTTTCTTT
CASSFDRGQTEAFF
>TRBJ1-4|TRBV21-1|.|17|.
TGTGCCAGCAGCAATCGACAGGGGGATACGTCTAATGAAAAACTGTTTTTT
CASSNRQGDTSNEKLFF
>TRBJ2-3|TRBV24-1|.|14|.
TGTGCCACCAGTGAACAGTCACCCTGGGATACGCAGTATTTT
CATSEQSPWDTQYF
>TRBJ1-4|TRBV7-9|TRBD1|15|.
TGTGCCAGCAGCCAGGGGACAGGGGGCGGTGAAAAACTGTTTTTT
CASSQGTGGGEKLFF
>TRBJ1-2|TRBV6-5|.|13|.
TGTGCCAGCAGCCTAGGGGGGGGGCTGGGCTACACCTTC
CASSLGGGLGYTF
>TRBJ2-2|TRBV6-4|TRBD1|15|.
TGTGCCAGCAGCCGGGACAGCGAACAAACCGGGGAGCTGTTTTTT
CASSRDSEQTGELFF